The 2 T cell receptor beta chains below come from one sample, sequenced in a study of T cell responses to AZD1222 COVID-19 vaccine. The repertoire was sequenced with immunoSEQ multiplex PCR; TCRdb's copy has only in-frame clones and lacks some. The sample lists 130,000 to 150,000 clones, 88% seen once, with approximately 15% in the top ten. Material: peripheral blood, obtained on day 0 of AZD1222 vaccination. These receptors were obtained from an adult in good health.

V is TRBV27 and J is TRBJ1-1; D may be TRBD1 (5 bases). This CDR3 spans 13 amino acids. Trimming took off 7 bases at V and 4 bases at J, with 13 bases between the two ends. Germline lookup yields CDR1 MNHEY and CDR2 SMNVEV (reference sequence). CDR3 region: CASTPIGGTEAFF. The CDR3 region has the DNA TGTGCCAGCACCCCTATCGGGGGCACTGAAGCTTTCTTT.

Only one count was recorded for this clone. The chain employs TRBV3-1 (or the pseudogene TRBV3-2) and TRBJ2-3; D may be TRBD2 (5 bases). The CDR3 length is 13 residues. V was pared by 4 bases and J by 2 bases, with 7 bases between. Germline values: CDR1 LGHDT, CDR2 YNNKEL (reference sequence). The CDR3 DNA follows: TGTGCCAGCAGCCCGAGGGACACAGATACGCAGTATTTT. Amino acids: CASSPRDTDTQYF.